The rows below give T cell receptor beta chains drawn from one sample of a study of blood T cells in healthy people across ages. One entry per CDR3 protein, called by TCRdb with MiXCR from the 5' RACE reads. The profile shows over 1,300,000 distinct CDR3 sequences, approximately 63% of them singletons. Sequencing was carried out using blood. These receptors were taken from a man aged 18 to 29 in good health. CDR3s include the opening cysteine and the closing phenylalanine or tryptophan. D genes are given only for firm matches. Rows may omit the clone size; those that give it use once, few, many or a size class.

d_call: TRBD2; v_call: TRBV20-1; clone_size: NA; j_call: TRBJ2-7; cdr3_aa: CSANIGTSGTYEQYF; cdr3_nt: TGCAGTGCGAACATAGGGACTAGCGGGACGTACGAGCAGTACTTC
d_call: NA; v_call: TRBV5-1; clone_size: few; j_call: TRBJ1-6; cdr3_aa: CASSLAGRRYSPLHF; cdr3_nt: TGCGCCAGCAGCTTGGCCGGGAGGCGGTATTCACCCCTCCACTTT
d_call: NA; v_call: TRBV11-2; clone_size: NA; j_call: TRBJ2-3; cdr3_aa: CASSFQYRVDTQYF; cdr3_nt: TGTGCCAGCAGCTTTCAGTACAGGGTCGATACGCAGTATTTT
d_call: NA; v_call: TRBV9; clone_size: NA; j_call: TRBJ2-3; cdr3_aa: CASSVDRPDTQYF; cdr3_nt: TGTGCCAGCAGCGTAGACAGACCGGATACGCAGTATTTT
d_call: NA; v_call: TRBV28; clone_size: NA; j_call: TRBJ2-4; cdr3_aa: CASSSPRNIQYF; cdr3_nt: TGTGCCAGCAGTTCACCCCGAAACATTCAGTACTTC
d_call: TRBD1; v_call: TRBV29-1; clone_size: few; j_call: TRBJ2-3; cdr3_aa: CSLDGTGVTDTQYF; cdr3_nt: TGCAGTCTTGATGGGACAGGAGTCACAGATACGCAGTATTTT
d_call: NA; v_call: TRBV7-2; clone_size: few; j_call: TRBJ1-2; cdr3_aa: CASSPDRDTLYGYTF; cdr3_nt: TGTGCCAGCAGCCCAGACCGGGACACCCTCTATGGCTACACCTTC
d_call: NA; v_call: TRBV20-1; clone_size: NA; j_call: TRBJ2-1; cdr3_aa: CSADEITAGTYYNEQFF; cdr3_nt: TGCAGTGCTGACGAAATCACTGCCGGGACCTACTACAATGAGCAGTTCTTC
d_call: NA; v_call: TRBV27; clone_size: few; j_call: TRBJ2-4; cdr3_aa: CASSFASLAKNIQYF; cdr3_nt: TGTGCCAGCAGTTTTGCCAGCTTGGCCAAAAACATTCAGTACTTC
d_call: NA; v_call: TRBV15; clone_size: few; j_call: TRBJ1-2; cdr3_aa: CATSRVHTGNNYGYTF; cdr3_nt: TGTGCCACCAGCAGAGTCCACACAGGGAATAACTATGGCTACACCTTC
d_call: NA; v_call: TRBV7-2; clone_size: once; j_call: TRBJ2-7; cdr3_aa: CASSLGHRAETYEQYF; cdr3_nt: TGTGCCAGCAGCTTAGGTCACAGAGCGGAAACCTACGAGCAGTACTTC
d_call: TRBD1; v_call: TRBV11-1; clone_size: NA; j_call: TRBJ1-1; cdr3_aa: CASSPPTGGVNTEAFF; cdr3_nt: TGTGCCAGCAGCCCACCCACAGGGGGCGTGAACACTGAAGCTTTCTTT
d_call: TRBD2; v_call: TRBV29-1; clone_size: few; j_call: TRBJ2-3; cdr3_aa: CSGAGVLDTQYF; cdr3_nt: TGCAGCGGAGCGGGGGTTTTAGATACGCAGTATTTT
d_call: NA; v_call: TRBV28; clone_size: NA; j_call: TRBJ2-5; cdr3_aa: CASNNNLGTQYF; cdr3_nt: TGTGCCAGCAACAACAACCTCGGGACCCAGTACTTC
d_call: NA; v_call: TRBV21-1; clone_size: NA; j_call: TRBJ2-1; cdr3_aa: CASSKAGFYEQFF; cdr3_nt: TGTGCCAGCAGCAAAGCAGGGTTCTACGAGCAGTTCTTC
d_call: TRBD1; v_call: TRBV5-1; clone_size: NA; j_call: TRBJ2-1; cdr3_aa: CASSSGTGFYNEQFF; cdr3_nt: TGCGCCAGCAGCTCCGGGACAGGGTTCTACAATGAGCAGTTCTTC
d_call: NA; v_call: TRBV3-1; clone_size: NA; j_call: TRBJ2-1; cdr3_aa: CASSRGAFYNEQFF; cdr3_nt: TGTGCCAGCAGCCGAGGAGCTTTTTACAATGAGCAGTTCTTC
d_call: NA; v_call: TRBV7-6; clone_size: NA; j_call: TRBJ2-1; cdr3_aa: CASSLRVGGDIYNEQFF; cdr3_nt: TGTGCCAGCAGCCTCCGTGTCGGGGGAGATATCTACAATGAGCAGTTCTTC
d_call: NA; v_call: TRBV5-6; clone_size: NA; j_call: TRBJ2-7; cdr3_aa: CASSARVYEQYF; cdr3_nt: TGTGCCAGCAGCGCCCGTGTGTACGAGCAGTACTTC
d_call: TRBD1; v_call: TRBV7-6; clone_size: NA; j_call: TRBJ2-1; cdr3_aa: CASSSGQGSSRIHEQFF; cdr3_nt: TGTGCCAGCAGCTCCGGACAGGGAAGCAGCCGGATCCATGAGCAGTTCTTC
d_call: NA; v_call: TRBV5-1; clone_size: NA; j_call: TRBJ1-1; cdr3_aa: CASSLDRSLWAEAFF; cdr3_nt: TGCGCCAGCAGCTTGGATCGCAGCCTGTGGGCTGAAGCTTTCTTT
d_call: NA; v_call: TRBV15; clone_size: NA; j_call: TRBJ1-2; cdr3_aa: CATSKGGNYGYTF; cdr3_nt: TGTGCCACCAGCAAAGGGGGAAACTATGGCTACACCTTC
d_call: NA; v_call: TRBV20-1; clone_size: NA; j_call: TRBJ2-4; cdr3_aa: CSAEDVGLAKNIQYF; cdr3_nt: TGCAGTGCCGAAGACGTGGGACTAGCCAAAAACATTCAGTACTTC
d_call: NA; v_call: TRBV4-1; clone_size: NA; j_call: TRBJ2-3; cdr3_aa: CASSFKSRVSTDTQYF; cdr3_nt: TGCGCCAGCAGTTTCAAGTCAAGGGTTAGCACAGATACGCAGTATTTT
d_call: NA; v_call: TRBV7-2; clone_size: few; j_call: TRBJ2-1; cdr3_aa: CASNLADRGSYNEQFF; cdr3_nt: TGTGCCAGCAACTTAGCGGACCGTGGCTCCTACAATGAGCAGTTCTTC
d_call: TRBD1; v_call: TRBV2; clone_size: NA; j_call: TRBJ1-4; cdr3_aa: CASSEGQVVLGEKLFF; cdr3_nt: TGTGCCAGCAGTGAGGGACAGGTGGTCTTGGGGGAAAAACTGTTTTTT
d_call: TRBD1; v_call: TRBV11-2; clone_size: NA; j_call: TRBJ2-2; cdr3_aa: CASSGGTGSPVELFF; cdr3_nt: TGTGCCAGCAGCGGAGGGACAGGGAGTCCGGTCGAGCTGTTTTTT
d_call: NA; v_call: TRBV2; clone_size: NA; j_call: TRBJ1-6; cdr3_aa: CASLTINTSSYDSPLHF; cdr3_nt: TGTGCCAGCCTAACAATCAACACGAGCTCCTATGATTCACCCCTCCACTTT
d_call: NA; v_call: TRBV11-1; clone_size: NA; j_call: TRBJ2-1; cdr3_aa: CASSLGGNDNEQFF; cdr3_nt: TGTGCCAGCAGCTTAGGCGGGAACGACAATGAGCAGTTCTTC
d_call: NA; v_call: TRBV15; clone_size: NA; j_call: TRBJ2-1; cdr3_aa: CATSRTGFFGEQFF; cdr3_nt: TGTGCCACCAGCAGAACGGGGTTCTTCGGTGAGCAGTTCTTC
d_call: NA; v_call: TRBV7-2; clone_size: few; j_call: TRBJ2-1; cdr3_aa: CASSSYRTEQFF; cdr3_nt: TGTGCCAGCAGCTCATACCGTACTGAGCAGTTCTTC
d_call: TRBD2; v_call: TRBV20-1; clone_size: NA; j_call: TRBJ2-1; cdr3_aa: CSARDSRLASYNEQFF; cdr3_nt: TGCAGTGCTAGAGATTCGCGACTAGCATCCTACAATGAGCAGTTCTTC
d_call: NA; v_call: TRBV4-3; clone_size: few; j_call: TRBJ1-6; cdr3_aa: CASSLSRANSPLHF; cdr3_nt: TGCGCCAGCAGCCTCTCGCGGGCAAATTCACCCCTCCACTTT
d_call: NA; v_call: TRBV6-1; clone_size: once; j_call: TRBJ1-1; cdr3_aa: CASKFTEAFF; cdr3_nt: TGTGCCAGCAAGTTTACTGAAGCTTTCTTT
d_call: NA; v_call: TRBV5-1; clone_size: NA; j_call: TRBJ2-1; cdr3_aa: CASSEDLSYNEQFF; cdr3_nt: TGCGCCAGCAGCGAGGACCTATCCTACAATGAGCAGTTCTTC
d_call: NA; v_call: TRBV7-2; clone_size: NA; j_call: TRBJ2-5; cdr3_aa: CASSLNRGKAETQYF; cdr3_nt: TGTGCCAGCAGCTTAAATCGGGGGAAGGCAGAGACCCAGTACTTC
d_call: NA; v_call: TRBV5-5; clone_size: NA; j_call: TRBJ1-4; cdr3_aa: CASSWRGEIEKLFF; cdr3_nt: TGTGCCAGCAGCTGGCGGGGGGAAATTGAAAAACTGTTTTTT
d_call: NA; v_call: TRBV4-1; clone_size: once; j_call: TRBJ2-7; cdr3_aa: CASSQDGSILPHEQYF; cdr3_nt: TGCGCCAGCAGCCAAGATGGCTCCATTCTGCCCCACGAGCAGTACTTC
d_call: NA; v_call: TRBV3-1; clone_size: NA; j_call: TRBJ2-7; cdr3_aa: CAGSQAYEQYF; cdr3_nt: TGTGCCGGCAGCCAAGCATACGAGCAGTACTTC
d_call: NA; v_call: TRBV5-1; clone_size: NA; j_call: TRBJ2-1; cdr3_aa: CASSLAQGRNEQFF; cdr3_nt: TGCGCCAGCAGCTTGGCCCAGGGGAGGAATGAGCAGTTCTTC
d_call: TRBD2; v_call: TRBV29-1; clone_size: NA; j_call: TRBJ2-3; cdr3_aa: CSVAWTSGGADTQYF; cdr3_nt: TGCAGCGTTGCCTGGACTAGCGGGGGCGCAGATACGCAGTATTTT
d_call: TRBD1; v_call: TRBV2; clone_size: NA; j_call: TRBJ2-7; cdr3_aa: CASSSDRGYLYEQYF; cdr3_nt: TGTGCCAGCAGTTCGGACAGGGGTTATCTCTACGAGCAGTACTTC
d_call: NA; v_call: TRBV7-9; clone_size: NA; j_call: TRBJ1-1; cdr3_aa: CASSLTMGGDEAFF; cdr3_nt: TGTGCCAGCAGCCTTACTATGGGGGGTGACGAAGCTTTCTTT
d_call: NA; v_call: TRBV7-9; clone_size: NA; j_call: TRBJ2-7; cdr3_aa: CASSRSTGLGYEQYF; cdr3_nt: TGTGCCAGCAGCCGCTCGACAGGCTTAGGCTACGAGCAGTACTTC
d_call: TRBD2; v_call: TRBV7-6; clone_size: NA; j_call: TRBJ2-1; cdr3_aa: CASSYSLASGKYNEQFF; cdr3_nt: TGTGCCAGCAGCTATAGCCTGGCTAGCGGGAAATACAATGAGCAGTTCTTC
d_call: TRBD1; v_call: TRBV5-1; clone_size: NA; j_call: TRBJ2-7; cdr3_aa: CASSFTGGWDEQYF; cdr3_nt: TGCGCCAGCAGCTTCACAGGGGGCTGGGACGAGCAGTACTTC
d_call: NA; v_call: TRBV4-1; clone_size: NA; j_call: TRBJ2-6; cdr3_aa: CASSQRVTTPDSGANVLTF; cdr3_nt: TGCGCCAGCAGCCAGCGAGTGACAACTCCCGACTCTGGGGCCAACGTCCTGACTTTC
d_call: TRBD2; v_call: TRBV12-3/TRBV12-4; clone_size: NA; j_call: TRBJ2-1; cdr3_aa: CASTWTSGLNEQFF; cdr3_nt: TGTGCCAGCACCTGGACTAGCGGGCTCAATGAGCAGTTCTTC
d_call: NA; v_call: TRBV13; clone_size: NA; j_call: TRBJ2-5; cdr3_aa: CASSGPPGRETQYF; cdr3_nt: TGTGCCAGCAGCGGACCTCCGGGGAGAGAGACCCAGTACTTC
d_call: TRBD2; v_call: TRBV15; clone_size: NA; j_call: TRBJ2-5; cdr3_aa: CATSREGTSGEETQYF; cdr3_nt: TGTGCCACCAGCAGAGAAGGAACTAGCGGGGAAGAGACCCAGTACTTC
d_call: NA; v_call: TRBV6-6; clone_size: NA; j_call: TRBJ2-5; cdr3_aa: CASRTRPGGIEETQYF; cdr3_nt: TGTGCCAGCAGAACTCGCCCCGGTGGCATCGAAGAGACCCAGTACTTC
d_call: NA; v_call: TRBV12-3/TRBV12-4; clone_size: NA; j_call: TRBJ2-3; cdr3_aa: CASSSLPGADTQYF; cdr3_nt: TGTGCCAGCAGTTCACTTCCGGGAGCAGATACGCAGTATTTT
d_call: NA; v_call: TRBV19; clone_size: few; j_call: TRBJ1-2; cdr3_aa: CASTFPGYYGYTF; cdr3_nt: TGTGCCAGCACCTTTCCGGGTTACTATGGCTACACCTTC
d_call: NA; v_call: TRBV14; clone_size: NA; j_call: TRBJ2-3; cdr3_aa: CASSQGVVRGDTQYF; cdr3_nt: TGTGCCAGCAGCCAAGGTGTCGTCAGGGGCGATACGCAGTATTTT
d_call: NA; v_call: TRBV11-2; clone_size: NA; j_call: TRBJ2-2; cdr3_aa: CASSFWQGMGTGELFF; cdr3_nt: TGTGCCAGCAGCTTTTGGCAAGGGATGGGCACCGGGGAGCTGTTTTTT
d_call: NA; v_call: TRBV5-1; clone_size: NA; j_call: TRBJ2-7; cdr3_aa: CASSLSYDVSYEQYF; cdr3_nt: TGCGCCAGCAGCTTATCCTATGACGTGTCCTACGAGCAGTACTTC
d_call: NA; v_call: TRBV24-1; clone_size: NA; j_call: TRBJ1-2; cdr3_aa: CATSEGTGIGGYTF; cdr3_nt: TGTGCCACCAGTGAAGGAACAGGGATTGGTGGCTACACCTTC
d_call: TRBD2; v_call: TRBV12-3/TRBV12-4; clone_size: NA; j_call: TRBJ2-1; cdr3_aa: CASSPQGGPKNEQFF; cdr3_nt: TGTGCCAGCAGTCCCCAGGGAGGGCCTAAGAATGAGCAGTTCTTC